The 25 T cell receptor beta chains reported below all come from one sample, sequenced in a study of response to subunit inactivated influenza vaccine. TCRdb called the RT-PCR reads again in MiXCR, with one record for every CDR3 protein. The sample lists 700,000 to 800,000 distinct CDR3 sequences, 18% occurring once. The material sequenced was PBMCs from blood, taken less than 6 days after vaccination. The source is a man aged 45-65 years who received an inactivated influenza vaccine.

This clonotype has only a few counts. The V gene is TRBV6-2 or TRBV6-3, the J gene TRBJ2-1; D is undetermined. The V end lost 2 bases, the J end lost 7 bases, and 12 bases lay between the germline ends. CDR3 length: 14 residues. Germline CDR1 reads MNHEY; CDR2 reads SVGEGT. The CDR3: CASSYLGYGNEQFF. CDR3 in DNA: TGTGCCAGCAGTTACCTAGGGTACGGGAATGAGCAGTTCTTC.

This clonotype has a count of ten or more. V gene TRBV20-1 combines with J gene TRBJ1-1; D unclear. V was cut by 4 bases and J by 0 bases, with 9 bases left in between. The CDR3 is made up of 13 amino acids. Per germline, CDR1 DFQATT and CDR2 SNEGSKA (reference sequence). CDR3 coding DNA: TGCAGTGCTATCCAGCACATGAACACTGAAGCTTTCTTT. It encodes CSAIQHMNTEAFF.

This clonotype was seen repeatedly, ten times or more. The chain recombines TRBV29-1 with TRBJ2-7; 15 bases agree with TRBD2. CDR1 is SQVTM and CDR2 is ANQGSEA in the germline V gene. V dropped 6 bases and J dropped 4; count of bases not matched to a gene: 7. The CDR3 is made up of 15 amino acids. CDR3 coding DNA: TGCAGCGTGACTGGGACTAGCGGGAGGAGTTACGAGCAGTACTTC. As protein: CSVTGTSGRSYEQYF.

J is TRBJ2-1 and V is TRBV20-1, with D perhaps matching TRBD2 (6 bases). V lost 1 base, J lost 3 bases, and 13 bases lay in between. Germline CDR1 is DFQATT and CDR2 is SNEGSKA (reference sequence). The CDR3 extends over 15 amino acids. CDR3 region: CSARGVAEYYNEQFF. In nucleotides, the CDR3 is TGCAGTGCTAGAGGGGTAGCGGAATACTACAATGAGCAGTTCTTC.

This clonotype has just a few counts. V usage is TRBV6-1 and J usage is TRBJ2-4; weak D call: TRBD1 (5 bases). CDR1 is MNHNS, CDR2 SASEGT, per germline. V was pared by 5 bases and J by 0 bases, with 17 bases between. The CDR3 runs to 17 residues. DNA for the CDR3: TGTGCCAGCAGTCGATCCCAGGGCAGGGCAGCCAAAAACATTCAGTACTTC. It encodes CASSRSQGRAAKNIQYF.

The chain uses TRBV29-1 and TRBJ1-3; no firm D call. V lost 3 bases, J lost 1 base, and 10 bases lay in between. The CDR3 runs 14 residues. CDR1 SQVTM and CDR2 ANQGSEA come from the germline V gene. This CDR3 is CSVDPGSSGNTIYF. The CDR3 coding sequence is TGCAGCGTTGATCCCGGGTCGTCTGGAAACACCATATATTTT. The full variable domain, completed using reference TRBV29-1 and TRBJ1-3, is SAVISQKPSRDICQRGTSLTIQCQVDSQVTMMFWYRQQPGQSLTLIATANQGSEATYESGFVIDKFPISRPNLTFSTLTVSNMSPEDSSIYLCSVDPGSSGNTIYFGEGSWLTVV.

The rearrangement links TRBV7-3 to TRBJ1-6; 8 bases line up with TRBD1. V shed 1 base, J shed 8 bases, and the junction held 4 bases outside the gene matches. Germline CDR1 SGHTA, CDR2 FQGTGA. The CDR3 contains 15 residues. This chain's CDR3 is CASSLNRGSDSPLHF. The CDR3 coding sequence is TGTGCCAGCAGCTTAAACAGGGGGTCGGATTCACCCCTCCACTTT.

The chain carries TRBV10-1 and TRBJ2-3, with D maybe TRBD2 (5 bases). This CDR3 comprises 11 residues. Trimming removed 8 bases at V and 5 bases at J, with 8 bases between. Germline V lookup: CDR1 WNHNN, CDR2 SYGVQD (reference sequence). The CDR3 DNA sequence: TGCGCCAGCGCTCGGGAAGATACGCAGTATTTT. Protein sequence: CASAREDTQYF.

This clonotype was seen many times. DNA of the CDR3: TGTGCCAGCAGCTTAGTGGGCACAGATACGCAGTATTTT. Residues: CASSLVGTDTQYF. J is TRBJ2-3 and V is TRBV7-2; D unclear. Trimming removed 1 base from V and 1 base from J, with 3 bases in between. Germline CDR1 and CDR2: SGHTA and FQGNSA. This CDR3 comprises 13 residues. Looking up the rest from reference TRBV7-2 and TRBJ2-3 gives the full variable domain: GAGVSQSPSNKVTEKGKDVELRCDPISGHTALYWYRQSLGQGLEFLIYFQGNSAPDKSGLPSDRFSAERTGGSVSTLTIQRTQQEDSAVYLCASSLVGTDTQYFGPGTRLTVL.

J is TRBJ2-1 and V is TRBV20-1; D is perhaps TRBD1 (5 bases). The CDR3 extends over 14 amino acids. Germline V gene sequence: CDR1 DFQATT, CDR2 SNEGSKA (reference sequence). The V end was cut by 4 bases, the J end by 2 bases, with 12 bases between. CDR3 in amino acids: CSATTVTTYNEQFF. CDR3 coding DNA: TGCAGTGCTACGACAGTCACAACCTACAATGAGCAGTTCTTC.

The genes are TRBV6-1 and TRBJ2-1; the D gene is possibly TRBD2 (5 bases). The CDR3 loop spans 14 amino acids. The V gene lost 4 bases and the J gene lost 8 bases, with 15 bases spanning the gap. Looked up from germline, CDR1 is MNHNS and CDR2 is SASEGT. CDR3 nucleotides: TGTGCCAGCAGTGCTCTGGGATACGGGGATGAGCAGTTCTTC. It is translated as CASSALGYGDEQFF.

With respect to this clonotype: A much larger clone lies one base from this, so it may be a read error. The rearrangement joins TRBV7-8 to TRBJ2-2; the match to TRBD2 covers 13 bases. Per germline, CDR1 SGHVS and CDR2 FQNEAQ. The CDR3 length is 18 residues. The CDR3 coding sequence is TGTGTCAGCAGCTCAGGCACTAGCGGGAGGGCCCGGACCGGGGAGCTGTTTTTT. Amino acids: CVSSSGTSGRARTGELFF.

At least ten counts were recorded for this clonotype. This sequence joins TRBV12-3 or TRBV12-4 and TRBJ1-2; D is uncertain. V lost 6 bases and J 3 bases, leaving 11 bases between the germline ends. The CDR3 has 13 amino acids. CDR3 sequence reads: CASRPAGYYGYTF. CDR3 DNA: TGTGCCAGCAGGCCCGCAGGTTACTATGGCTACACCTTC.

This clonotype was seen ten or more times. The chain has TRBV20-1 and TRBJ2-1, with 8 bases lining up with TRBD2. CDR1 and CDR2 from the germline V gene are DFQATT and SNEGSKA (reference sequence). The CDR3 consists of 15 residues. V trimming: 6 bases; J trimming: 4 bases; junction bases outside the gene matches: 11. CDR3 DNA sequence: TGCAGTGCGGACCCCCCGGGCGGGAGGTACAATGAGCAGTTCTTC. This codes for CSADPPGGRYNEQFF.

Regarding this clonotype: One junction end does not reproduce the germline sequence, and a read error may be involved. The V and J genes are TRBV7-3 and TRBJ2-7, with unresolved D. CDR3 size: 13 residues. Germline CDR1 is SGHTA and CDR2 is FQGTGA. The CDR3 spells CAGSLGQTDEQYF. In nucleotides, the CDR3 is TGTGCCGGCAGCTTAGGGCAAACTGACGAGCAGTACTTC.

This clonotype has just a few counts. This chain joins TRBV4-2 and TRBJ2-2; D is possibly TRBD1 (6 bases). V lost 4 bases to trimming and J lost 1 base, with 16 bases between them. Looked up from germline, CDR1 is LGHNA and CDR2 is YNFKEQ. The CDR3 loop spans 17 amino acids. In nucleotides, the CDR3 is TGTGCCAGCAGCCGTTGGACGCCGGGACAGAACACCGGGGAGCTGTTTTTT. Translation: CASSRWTPGQNTGELFF.

A few counts support this clonotype. The chain combines TRBV4-3 with TRBJ2-3, with D maybe TRBD2 (6 bases). Between the trimmed V and J ends, which lost 4 bases and 2 bases, there was a span of 13 bases. The V gene's germline CDR1 is LGHNA and CDR2 YSLEER. The CDR3 is 15 residues long. The CDR3: CASSRGTGLTDTQYF. CDR3 sequence (DNA): TGCGCCAGCAGCCGAGGGACGGGACTCACAGATACGCAGTATTTT.

The chain is built from TRBV4-3 and TRBJ2-1; 7 bases fit TRBD1. The germline gives CDR1 LGHNA, CDR2 YSLEER. V gave up 1 base and J gave up 8 bases; unmatched junction bases: 2. CDR3 length: 13 amino acids. Here the CDR3 reads CASSQGQGDEQFF. In nucleotides, the CDR3 is TGCGCCAGCAGCCAAGGACAGGGAGATGAGCAGTTCTTC.

This sequence joins TRBV12-3 or TRBV12-4 and TRBJ2-1; 8 bases line up with TRBD2. V trimming: 2 bases; J trimming: 9 bases; junction bases outside the gene matches: 9. There are 15 residues in the CDR3. CDR3 sequence: CASSLTGGPDIEQFF. The CDR3 DNA reads TGTGCCAGCAGTTTAACGGGAGGGCCGGATATTGAGCAGTTCTTC.

This clonotype appeared a few times. The rearrangement uses TRBV7-2 and TRBJ2-3; D unclear. Germline V lookup: CDR1 SGHTA, CDR2 FQGNSA. The CDR3 contains 13 residues. Trimming took off 5 bases at V and 4 bases at J, with 10 bases between the two ends. The CDR3 sequence is CASSAGKADTQYF. The CDR3 nucleotides are TGTGCCAGCAGCGCTGGCAAGGCAGATACGCAGTATTTT.

This clonotype occurred a few times. The rearrangement links TRBV6-2 or TRBV6-3 to TRBJ2-7, with 7 positions matching TRBD2. Germline loops: CDR1 MNHEY, CDR2 SVGEGT. V shed 0 bases and J 3 bases; nucleotides not matched to a gene: 5. The CDR3 contains 15 residues. The CDR3 here is CASSYSRLADYEQYF. As DNA, the CDR3 is TGTGCCAGCAGTTACTCAAGACTAGCCGACTACGAGCAGTACTTC.

The gene calls are TRBV5-1 and TRBJ1-5; no firm D call. This CDR3 has 15 amino acids. The germline gives CDR1 SGHRS, CDR2 YFSETQ. Between the trimmed V and J ends, which lost 0 bases and 4 bases, there was a span of 11 bases. CDR3 nucleotides: TGCGCCAGCAGCTTGGATCGGGGTACGAATCAGCCCCAGCATTTT. Translated: CASSLDRGTNQPQHF.

The V and J genes are TRBV20-1 and TRBJ2-3, with 7 bases identical to TRBD2. Trimming at V came to 4 bases and at J to 0 bases, leaving 7 bases not matched to a gene. The germline V gene encodes CDR1 DFQATT and CDR2 SNEGSKA (reference sequence). The CDR3 runs to 15 residues. CDR3 nucleotides: TGCAGTGCTAAACCTAGCGGACTTAGCACAGATACGCAGTATTTT. The encoded protein is CSAKPSGLSTDTQYF.

The chain employs TRBV7-2 and TRBJ1-6, with 7 bases fitting TRBD1. J lost 9 bases, V lost 4 bases, and 9 bases had no gene match. Germline CDR1 SGHTA, CDR2 FQGNSA. CDR3 size: 15 residues. The CDR3 here is CASSSGTERFSPLHF. DNA for the CDR3: TGTGCCAGCAGCTCCGGGACAGAACGGTTTTCACCCCTCCACTTT.

The chain carries TRBV20-1 and TRBJ2-3; no firm D call. The CDR3 covers 15 residues. Germline values: CDR1 DFQATT, CDR2 SNEGSKA (reference sequence). Trimming stripped 1 base from V and 1 base from J, with 12 bases between. Here the CDR3 reads CSARGLLAGTDTQYF. CDR3 DNA: TGCAGTGCTAGAGGTTTACTGGCGGGCACAGATACGCAGTATTTT.